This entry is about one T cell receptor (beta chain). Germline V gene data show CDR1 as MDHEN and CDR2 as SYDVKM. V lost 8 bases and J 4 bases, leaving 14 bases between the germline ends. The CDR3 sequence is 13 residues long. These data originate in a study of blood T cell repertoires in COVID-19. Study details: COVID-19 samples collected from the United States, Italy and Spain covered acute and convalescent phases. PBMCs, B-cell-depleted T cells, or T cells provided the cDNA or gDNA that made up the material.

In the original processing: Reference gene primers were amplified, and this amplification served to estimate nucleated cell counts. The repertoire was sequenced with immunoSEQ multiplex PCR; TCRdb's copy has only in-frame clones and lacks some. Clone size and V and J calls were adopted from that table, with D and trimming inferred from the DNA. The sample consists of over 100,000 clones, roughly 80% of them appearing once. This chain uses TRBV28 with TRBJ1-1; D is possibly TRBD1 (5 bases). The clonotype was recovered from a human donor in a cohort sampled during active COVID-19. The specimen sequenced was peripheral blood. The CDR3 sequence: CASGANGPTEAFF. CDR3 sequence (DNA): TGTGCCAGCGGGGCAAACGGGCCCACTGAAGCTTTCTTT.